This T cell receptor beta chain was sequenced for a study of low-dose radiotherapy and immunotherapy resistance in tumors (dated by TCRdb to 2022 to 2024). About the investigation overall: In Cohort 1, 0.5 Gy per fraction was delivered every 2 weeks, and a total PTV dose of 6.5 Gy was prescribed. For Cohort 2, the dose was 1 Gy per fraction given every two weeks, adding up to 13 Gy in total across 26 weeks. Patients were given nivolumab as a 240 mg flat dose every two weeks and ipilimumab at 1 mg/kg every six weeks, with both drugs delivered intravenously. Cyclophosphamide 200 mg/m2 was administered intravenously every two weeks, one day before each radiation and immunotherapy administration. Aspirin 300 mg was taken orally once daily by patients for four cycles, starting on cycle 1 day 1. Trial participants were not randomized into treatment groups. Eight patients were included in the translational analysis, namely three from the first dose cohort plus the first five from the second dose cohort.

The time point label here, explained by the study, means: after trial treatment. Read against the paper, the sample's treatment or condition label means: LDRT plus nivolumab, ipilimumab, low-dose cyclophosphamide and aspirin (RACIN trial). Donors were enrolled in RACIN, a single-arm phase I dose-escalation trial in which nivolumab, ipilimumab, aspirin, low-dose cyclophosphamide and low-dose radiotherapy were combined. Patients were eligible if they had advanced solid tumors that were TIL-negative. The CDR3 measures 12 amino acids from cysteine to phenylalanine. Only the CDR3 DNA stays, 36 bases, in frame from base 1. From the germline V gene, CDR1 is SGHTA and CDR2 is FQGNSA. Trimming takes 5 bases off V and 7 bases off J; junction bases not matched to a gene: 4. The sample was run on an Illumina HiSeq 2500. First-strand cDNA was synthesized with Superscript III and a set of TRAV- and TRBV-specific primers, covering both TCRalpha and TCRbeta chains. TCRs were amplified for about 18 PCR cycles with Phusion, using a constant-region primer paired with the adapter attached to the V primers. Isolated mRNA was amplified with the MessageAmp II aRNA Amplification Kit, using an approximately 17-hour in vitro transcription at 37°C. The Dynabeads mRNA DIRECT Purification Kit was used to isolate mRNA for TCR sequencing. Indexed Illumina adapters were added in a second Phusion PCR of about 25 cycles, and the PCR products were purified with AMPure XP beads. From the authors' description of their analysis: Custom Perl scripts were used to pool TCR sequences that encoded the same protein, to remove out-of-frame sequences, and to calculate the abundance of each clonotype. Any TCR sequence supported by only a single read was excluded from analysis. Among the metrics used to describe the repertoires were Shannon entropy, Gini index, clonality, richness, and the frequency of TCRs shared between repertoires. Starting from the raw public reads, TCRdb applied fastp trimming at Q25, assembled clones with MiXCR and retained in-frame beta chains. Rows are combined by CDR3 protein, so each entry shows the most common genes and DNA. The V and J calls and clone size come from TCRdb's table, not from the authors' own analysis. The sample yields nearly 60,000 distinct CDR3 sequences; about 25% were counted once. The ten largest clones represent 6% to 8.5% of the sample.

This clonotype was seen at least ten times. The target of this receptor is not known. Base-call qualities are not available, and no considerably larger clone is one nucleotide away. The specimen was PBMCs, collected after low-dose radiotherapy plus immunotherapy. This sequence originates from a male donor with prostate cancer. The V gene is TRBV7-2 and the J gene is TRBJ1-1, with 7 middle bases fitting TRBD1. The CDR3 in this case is CASSPDRYEAFF. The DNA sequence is TGTGCCAGCAGCCCGGACAGGTATGAAGCTTTCTTT.